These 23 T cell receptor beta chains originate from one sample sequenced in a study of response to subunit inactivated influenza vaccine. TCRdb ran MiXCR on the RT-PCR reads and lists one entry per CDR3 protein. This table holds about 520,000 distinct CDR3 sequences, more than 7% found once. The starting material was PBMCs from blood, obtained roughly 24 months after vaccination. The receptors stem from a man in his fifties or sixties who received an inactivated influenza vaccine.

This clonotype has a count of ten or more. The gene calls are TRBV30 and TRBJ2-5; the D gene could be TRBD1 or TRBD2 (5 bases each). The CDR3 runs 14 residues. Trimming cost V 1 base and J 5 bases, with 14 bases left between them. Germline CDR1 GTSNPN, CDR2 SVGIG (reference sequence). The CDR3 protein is CAWSAGTPSETQYF. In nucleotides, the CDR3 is TGTGCCTGGAGTGCCGGGACCCCCTCGGAGACCCAGTACTTC.

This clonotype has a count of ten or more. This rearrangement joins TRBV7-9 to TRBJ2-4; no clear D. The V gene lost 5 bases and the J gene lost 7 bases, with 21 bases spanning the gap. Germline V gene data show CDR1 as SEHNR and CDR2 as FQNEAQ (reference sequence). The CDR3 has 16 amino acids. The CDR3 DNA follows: TGTGCCAGCAGCCCCCTGGGCACGCGTCCTGGGAACATTCAGTACTTC. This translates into CASSPLGTRPGNIQYF.

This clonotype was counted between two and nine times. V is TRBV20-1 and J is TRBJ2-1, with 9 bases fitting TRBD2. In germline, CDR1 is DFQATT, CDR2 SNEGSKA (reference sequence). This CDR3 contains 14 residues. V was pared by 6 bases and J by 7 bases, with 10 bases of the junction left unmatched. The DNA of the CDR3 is TGCAGTGCCGCGGGGGGGGGAGTAAGGAATGAGCAGTTCTTC. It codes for CSAAGGGVRNEQFF.

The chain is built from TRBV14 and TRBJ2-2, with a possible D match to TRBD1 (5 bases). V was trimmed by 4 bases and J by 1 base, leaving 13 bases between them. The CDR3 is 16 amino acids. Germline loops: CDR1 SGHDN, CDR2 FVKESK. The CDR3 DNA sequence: TGTGCCAGCAGCCCACGCAGGGTGTTGAACACCGGGGAGCTGTTTTTT. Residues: CASSPRRVLNTGELFF.

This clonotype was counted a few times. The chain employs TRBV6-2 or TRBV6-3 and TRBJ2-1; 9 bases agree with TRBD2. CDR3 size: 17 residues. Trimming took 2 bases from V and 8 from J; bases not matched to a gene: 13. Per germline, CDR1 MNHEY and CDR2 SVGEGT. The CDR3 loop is CASSYPLAGVALHEQFF. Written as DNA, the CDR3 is TGTGCCAGCAGTTACCCATTAGCGGGAGTTGCCCTACATGAGCAGTTCTTC.

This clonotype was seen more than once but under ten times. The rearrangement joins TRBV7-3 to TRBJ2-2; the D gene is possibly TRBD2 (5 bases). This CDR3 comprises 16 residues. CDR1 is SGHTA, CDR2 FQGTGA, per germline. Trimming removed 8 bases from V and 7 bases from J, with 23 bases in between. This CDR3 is CASSKYGNQRVGELFF. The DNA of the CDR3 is TGTGCCAGCTCAAAATACGGGAATCAACGGGTCGGGGAGCTGTTTTTT.

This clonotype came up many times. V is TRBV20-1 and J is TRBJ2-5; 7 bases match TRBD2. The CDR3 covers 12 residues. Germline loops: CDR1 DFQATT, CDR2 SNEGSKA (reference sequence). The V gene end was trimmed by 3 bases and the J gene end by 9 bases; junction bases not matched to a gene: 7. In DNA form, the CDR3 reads TGCAGTGCTAGGTCTGCGGGGGTCTCCCAGTACTTC. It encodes CSARSAGVSQYF.

CDR3 amino acids: CASSVQGASGNTIYF. The CDR3 coding sequence is TGTGCCAGCAGCGTTCAGGGCGCCTCCGGAAACACCATATATTTT. The chain links TRBV9 to TRBJ1-3, with D maybe TRBD1 (5 bases). Trimming removed 2 bases at V and 4 bases at J, with 13 bases between. This CDR3 is 15 amino acids long. The germline CDR1 and CDR2 sequences are SGDLS and YYNGEE.

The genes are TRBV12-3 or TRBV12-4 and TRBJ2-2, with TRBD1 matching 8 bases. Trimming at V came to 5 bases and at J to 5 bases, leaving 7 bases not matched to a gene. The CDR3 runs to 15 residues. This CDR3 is CASSKDRVKTGELFF. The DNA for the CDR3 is TGTGCCAGCAGTAAGGACAGGGTTAAGACCGGGGAGCTGTTTTTT.

CDR3 coding DNA: TGCGCCAGCAGCCCAAGTGTGGGTTTACAGGGTTCGAACACCGGGGAGCTGTTTTTT. Its protein is CASSPSVGLQGSNTGELFF. This chain links TRBV5-1 with TRBJ2-2; a possible D gene is TRBD1 (6 bases). The CDR3 is made up of 19 amino acids. Germline lookup yields CDR1 SGHRS and CDR2 YFSETQ. Trimming stripped 4 bases from V and 0 bases from J, with 22 bases between. The full variable domain, in which reference TRBV5-1 and TRBJ2-2 provide the parts outside the CDR3, is KAGVTQTPRYLIKTRGQQVTLSCSPISGHRSVSWYQQTPGQGLQFLFEYFSETQRNKGNFPGRFSGRQFSNSRSEMNVSTLELGDSALYLCASSPSVGLQGSNTGELFFGEGSRLTVL.

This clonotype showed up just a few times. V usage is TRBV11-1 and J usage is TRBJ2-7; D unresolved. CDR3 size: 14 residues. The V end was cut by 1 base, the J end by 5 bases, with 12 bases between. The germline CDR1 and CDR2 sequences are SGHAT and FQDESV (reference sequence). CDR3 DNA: TGTGCCAGCAGCTTAGAAGCCAGGTCCCACGAGCAGTACTTC. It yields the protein CASSLEARSHEQYF.

In nucleotides, the CDR3 is TGTGCCAGCAGCTTACTTACATTAGATACGCAGTATTTT. Protein sequence: CASSLLTLDTQYF. This chain links TRBV7-2 with TRBJ2-3; D uncertain. The CDR3 spans 13 residues. V was trimmed by 2 bases and J by 5 bases, leaving 8 bases between them. Germline CDR1 SGHTA, CDR2 FQGNSA. The full variable domain, its missing parts supplied by reference TRBV7-2 and TRBJ2-3, is GAGVSQSPSNKVTEKGKDVELRCDPISGHTALYWYRQSLGQGLEFLIYFQGNSAPDKSGLPSDRFSAERTGGSVSTLTIQRTQQEDSAVYLCASSLLTLDTQYFGPGTRLTVL.

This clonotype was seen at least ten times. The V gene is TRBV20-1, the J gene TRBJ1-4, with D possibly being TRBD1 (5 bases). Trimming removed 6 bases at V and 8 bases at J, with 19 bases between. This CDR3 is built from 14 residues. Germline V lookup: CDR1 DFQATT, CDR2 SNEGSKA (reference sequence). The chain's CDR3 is CSAKGPGSKEKLFF. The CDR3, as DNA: TGCAGTGCGAAGGGGCCAGGGAGTAAAGAAAAACTGTTTTTT.

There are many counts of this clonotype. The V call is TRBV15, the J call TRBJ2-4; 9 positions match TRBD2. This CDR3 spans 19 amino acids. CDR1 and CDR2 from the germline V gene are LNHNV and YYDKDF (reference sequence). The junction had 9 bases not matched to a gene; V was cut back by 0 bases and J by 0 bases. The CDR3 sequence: CATSREAGGLVLAKNIQYF. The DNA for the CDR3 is TGTGCCACCAGCAGAGAAGCGGGGGGCCTTGTGCTAGCCAAAAACATTCAGTACTTC.

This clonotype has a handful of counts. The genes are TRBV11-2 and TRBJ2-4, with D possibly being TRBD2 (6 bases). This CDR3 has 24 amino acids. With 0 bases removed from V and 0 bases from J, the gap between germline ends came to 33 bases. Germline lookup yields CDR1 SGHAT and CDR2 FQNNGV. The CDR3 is CASSLEGGFISPRLIHLAKNIQYF. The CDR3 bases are TGTGCCAGCAGCTTAGAGGGGGGATTTATCTCCCCGCGATTAATTCACCTAGCCAAAAACATTCAGTACTTC.

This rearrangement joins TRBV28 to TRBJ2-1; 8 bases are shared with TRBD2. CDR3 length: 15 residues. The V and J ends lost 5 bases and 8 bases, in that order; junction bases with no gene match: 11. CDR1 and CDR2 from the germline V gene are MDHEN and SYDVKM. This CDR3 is CASSSPGLGGDEQFF. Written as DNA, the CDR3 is TGTGCCAGCAGTAGTCCGGGACTAGGGGGGGATGAGCAGTTCTTC.

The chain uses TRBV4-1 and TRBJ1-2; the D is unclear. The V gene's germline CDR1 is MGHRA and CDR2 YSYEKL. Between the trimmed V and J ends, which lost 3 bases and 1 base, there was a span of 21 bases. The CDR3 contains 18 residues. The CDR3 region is CASSQPGLGVWYNYGYTF. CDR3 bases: TGCGCCAGCAGCCAGCCCGGACTAGGTGTTTGGTATAACTATGGCTACACCTTC.

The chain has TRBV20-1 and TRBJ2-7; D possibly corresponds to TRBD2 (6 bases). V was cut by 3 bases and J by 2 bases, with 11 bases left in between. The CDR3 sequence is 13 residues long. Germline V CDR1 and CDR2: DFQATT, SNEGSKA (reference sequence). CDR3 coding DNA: TGCAGTGCTAGGGCCCGCGGGGCCTACGAGCAGTACTTC. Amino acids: CSARARGAYEQYF.

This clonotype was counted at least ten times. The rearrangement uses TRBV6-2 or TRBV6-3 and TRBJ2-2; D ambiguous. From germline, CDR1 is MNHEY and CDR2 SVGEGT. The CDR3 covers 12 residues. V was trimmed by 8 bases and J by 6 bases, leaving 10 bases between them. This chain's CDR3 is CASGRGAGELFF. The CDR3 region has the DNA TGTGCCAGCGGAAGAGGCGCCGGGGAGCTGTTTTTT.

The CDR3 spells CASSQVQGRSGELFF. CDR3 in DNA: TGTGCCAGCAGCCAAGTGCAGGGGAGGTCCGGGGAGCTGTTTTTT. This chain links TRBV4-2 with TRBJ2-2, with D possibly called TRBD1 or TRBD2 (6 bases each). Per germline, CDR1 LGHNA and CDR2 YNFKEQ. The CDR3 loop spans 15 amino acids. Trimming stripped 1 base from V and 6 bases from J, with 12 bases between.

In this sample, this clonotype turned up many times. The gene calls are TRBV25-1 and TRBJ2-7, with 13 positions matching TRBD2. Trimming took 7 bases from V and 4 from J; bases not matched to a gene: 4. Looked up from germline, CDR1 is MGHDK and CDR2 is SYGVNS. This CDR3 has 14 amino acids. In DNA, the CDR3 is TGTGCCAGCACCGGACTAGCGGGGGTTTACGAGCAGTACTTC. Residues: CASTGLAGVYEQYF.

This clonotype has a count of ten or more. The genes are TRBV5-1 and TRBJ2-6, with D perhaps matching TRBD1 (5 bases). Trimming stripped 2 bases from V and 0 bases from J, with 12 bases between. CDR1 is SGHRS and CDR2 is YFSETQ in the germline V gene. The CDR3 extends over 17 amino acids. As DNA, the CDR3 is TGCGCCAGCAGCTTCCCTCTACAGGACTCTGGGGCCAACGTCCTGACTTTC. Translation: CASSFPLQDSGANVLTF.

Here the CDR3 reads CAISRGGYSSNQPQHF. CDR3 nucleotides: TGTGCCATCAGTAGGGGGGGCTATTCTAGCAATCAGCCCCAGCATTTT. The chain links TRBV10-3 to TRBJ1-5; weak D call: TRBD1 (6 bases). Germline lookup yields CDR1 ENHRY and CDR2 SYGVKD. The germline V and J ends were trimmed by 5 bases and 0 bases, with 14 bases remaining between them. This CDR3 has 16 amino acids.